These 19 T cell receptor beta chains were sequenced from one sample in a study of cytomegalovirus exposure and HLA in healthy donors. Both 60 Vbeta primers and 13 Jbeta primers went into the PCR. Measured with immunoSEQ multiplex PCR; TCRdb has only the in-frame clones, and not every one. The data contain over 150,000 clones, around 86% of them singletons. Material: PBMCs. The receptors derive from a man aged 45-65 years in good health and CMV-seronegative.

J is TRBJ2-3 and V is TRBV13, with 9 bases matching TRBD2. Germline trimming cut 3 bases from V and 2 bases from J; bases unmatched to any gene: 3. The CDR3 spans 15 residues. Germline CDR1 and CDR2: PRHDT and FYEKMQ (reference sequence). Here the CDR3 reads CASSLTSGFTDTQYF. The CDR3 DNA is TGTGCCAGCAGCTTGACTAGCGGATTCACAGATACGCAGTATTTT.

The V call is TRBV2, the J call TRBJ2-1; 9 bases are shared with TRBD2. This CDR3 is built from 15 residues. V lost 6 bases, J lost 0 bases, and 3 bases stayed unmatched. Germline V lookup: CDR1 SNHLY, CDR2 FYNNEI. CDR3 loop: CASRVSGSSYNEQFF. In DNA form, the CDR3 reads TGTGCCAGCAGGGTTAGCGGGAGCTCCTACAATGAGCAGTTCTTC. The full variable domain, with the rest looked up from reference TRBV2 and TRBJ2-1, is EPEVTQTPSHQVTQMGQEVILRCVPISNHLYFYWYRQILGQKVEFLVSFYNNEISEKSEIFDDQFSVERPDGSNFTLKIRSTKLEDSAMYFCASRVSGSSYNEQFFGPGTRLTVL.

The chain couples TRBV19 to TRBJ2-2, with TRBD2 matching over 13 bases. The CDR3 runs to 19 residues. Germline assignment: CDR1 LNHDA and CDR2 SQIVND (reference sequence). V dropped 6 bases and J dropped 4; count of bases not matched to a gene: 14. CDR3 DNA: TGTGCCAGTAGACTGGGGACTAGCGGGGCGGGGTTCCTCACCGGGGAGCTGTTTTTT. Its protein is CASRLGTSGAGFLTGELFF. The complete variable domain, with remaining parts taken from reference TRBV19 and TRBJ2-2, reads DGGITQSPKYLFRKEGQNVTLSCEQNLNHDAMYWYRQDPGQGLRLIYYSQIVNDFQKGDIAEGYSVSREKKESFPLTVTSAQKNPTAFYLCASRLGTSGAGFLTGELFFGEGSRLTVL.

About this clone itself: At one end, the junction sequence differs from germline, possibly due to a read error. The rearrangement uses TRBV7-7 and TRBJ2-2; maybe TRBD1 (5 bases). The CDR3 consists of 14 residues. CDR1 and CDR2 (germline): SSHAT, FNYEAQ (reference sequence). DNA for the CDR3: TGTGCTAGCAGTTTCGGACAGAACACCGGGGAGCTGTTTTTT. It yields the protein CASSFGQNTGELFF.

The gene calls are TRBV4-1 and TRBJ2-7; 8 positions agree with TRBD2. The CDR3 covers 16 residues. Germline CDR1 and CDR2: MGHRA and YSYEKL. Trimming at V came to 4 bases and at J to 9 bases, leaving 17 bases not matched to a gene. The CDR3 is CASSPREGGGSLGQYF. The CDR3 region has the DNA TGCGCCAGCAGCCCCCGGGAGGGGGGCGGTTCACTCGGGCAGTACTTC.

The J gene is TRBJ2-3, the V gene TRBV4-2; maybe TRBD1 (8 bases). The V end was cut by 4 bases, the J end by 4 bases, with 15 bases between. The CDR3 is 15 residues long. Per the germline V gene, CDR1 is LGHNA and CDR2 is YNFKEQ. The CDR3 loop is CASSPQGAGADTQYF. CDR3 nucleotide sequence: TGTGCCAGCAGCCCCCAGGGGGCGGGGGCAGATACGCAGTATTTT.

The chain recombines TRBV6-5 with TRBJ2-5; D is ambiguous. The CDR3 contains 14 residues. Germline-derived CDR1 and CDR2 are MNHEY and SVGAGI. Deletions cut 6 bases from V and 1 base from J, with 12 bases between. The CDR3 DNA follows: TGTGCCAGCAGAATCGACACTTCCCAAGAGACCCAGTACTTC. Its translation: CASRIDTSQETQYF.

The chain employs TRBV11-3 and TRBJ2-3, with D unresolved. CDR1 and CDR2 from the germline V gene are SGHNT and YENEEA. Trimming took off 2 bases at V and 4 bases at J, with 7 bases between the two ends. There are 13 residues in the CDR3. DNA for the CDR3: TGTGCCAGCAGCTTATCCCCGGCAGATACGCAGTATTTT. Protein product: CASSLSPADTQYF.

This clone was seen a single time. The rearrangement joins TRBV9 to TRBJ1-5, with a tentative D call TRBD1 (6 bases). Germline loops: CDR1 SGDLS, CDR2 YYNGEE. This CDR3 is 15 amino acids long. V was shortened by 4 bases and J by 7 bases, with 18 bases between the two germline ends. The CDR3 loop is CASSPTWGGSQPQHF. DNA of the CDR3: TGTGCCAGCAGCCCCACTTGGGGGGGCTCCCAGCCCCAGCATTTT.

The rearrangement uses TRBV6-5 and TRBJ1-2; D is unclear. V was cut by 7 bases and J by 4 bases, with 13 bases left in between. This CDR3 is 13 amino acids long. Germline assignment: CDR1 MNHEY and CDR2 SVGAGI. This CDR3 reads CASISPTGYGYTF. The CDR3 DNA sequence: TGTGCCAGCATATCACCGACTGGCTATGGCTACACCTTC.

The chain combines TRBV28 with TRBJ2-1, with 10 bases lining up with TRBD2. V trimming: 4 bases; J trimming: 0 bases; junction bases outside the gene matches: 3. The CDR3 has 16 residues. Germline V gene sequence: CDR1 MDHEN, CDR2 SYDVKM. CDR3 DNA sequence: TGTGCCAGCAGTTCAGTAGCGGGAGGCTCCTACAATGAGCAGTTCTTC. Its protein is CASSSVAGGSYNEQFF.

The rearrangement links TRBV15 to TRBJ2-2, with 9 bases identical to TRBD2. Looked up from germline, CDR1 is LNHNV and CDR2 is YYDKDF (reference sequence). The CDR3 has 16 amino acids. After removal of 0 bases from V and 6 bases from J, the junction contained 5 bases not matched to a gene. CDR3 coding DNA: TGTGCCACCAGCAGAGAAGGGCGGGGGGGCCCCGGGGAGCTGTTTTTT. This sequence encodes CATSREGRGGPGELFF.

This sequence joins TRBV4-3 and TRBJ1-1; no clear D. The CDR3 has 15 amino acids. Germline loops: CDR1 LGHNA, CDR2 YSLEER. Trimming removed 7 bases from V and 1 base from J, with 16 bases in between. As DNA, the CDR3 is TGCGCCAGCAACGCGAGGGCAGAGGGGAACACTGAAGCTTTCTTT. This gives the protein CASNARAEGNTEAFF.

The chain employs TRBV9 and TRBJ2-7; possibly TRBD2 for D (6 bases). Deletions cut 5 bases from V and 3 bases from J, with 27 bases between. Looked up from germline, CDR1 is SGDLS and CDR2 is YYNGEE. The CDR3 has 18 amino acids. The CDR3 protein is CASSKNNPGASVDYEQYF. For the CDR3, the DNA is TGTGCCAGCAGTAAGAACAACCCCGGGGCTAGCGTTGACTACGAGCAGTACTTC. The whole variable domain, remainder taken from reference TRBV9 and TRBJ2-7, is DSGVTQTPKHLITATGQRVTLRCSPRSGDLSVYWYQQSLDQGLQFLIQYYNGEERAKGNILERFSAQQFPDLHSELNLSSLELGDSALYFCASSKNNPGASVDYEQYFGPGTRLTVT.

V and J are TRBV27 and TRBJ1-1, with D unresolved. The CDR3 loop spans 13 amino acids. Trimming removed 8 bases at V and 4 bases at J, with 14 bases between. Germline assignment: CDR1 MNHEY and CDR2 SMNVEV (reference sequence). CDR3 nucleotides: TGTGCCAGCTCCTGGAACCCGGGCACTGAAGCTTTCTTT. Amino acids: CASSWNPGTEAFF.

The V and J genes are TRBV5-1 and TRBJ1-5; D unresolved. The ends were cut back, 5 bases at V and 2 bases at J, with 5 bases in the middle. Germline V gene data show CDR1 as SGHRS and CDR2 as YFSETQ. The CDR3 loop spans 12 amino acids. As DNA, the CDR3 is TGCGCCAGCAGGAGTGGCAATCAGCCCCAGCATTTT. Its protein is CASRSGNQPQHF.

This CDR3 is CASSVTSGGAAGELFF. DNA for the CDR3: TGCGCCAGCAGCGTGACTAGCGGGGGGGCCGCCGGGGAGCTGTTTTTT. V usage is TRBV5-1 and J usage is TRBJ2-2; the match to TRBD2 covers 14 bases. The CDR3 runs 16 residues. With V trimmed by 4 bases and J by 6 bases, 5 bases remained unmatched. The V gene's germline CDR1 is SGHRS and CDR2 YFSETQ.

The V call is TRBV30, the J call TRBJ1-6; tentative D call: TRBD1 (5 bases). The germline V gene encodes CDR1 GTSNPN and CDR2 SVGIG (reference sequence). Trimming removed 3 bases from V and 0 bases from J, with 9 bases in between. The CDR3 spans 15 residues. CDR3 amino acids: CAWRRQGSYNSPLHF. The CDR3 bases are TGTGCCTGGAGAAGGCAGGGCTCCTATAATTCACCCCTCCACTTT.

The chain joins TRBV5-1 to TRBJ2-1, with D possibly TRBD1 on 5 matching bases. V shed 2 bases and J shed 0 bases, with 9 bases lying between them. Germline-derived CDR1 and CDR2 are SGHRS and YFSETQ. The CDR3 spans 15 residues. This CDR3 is CASSLKRGSYNEQFF. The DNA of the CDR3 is TGCGCCAGCAGCTTAAAAAGGGGCTCCTACAATGAGCAGTTCTTC. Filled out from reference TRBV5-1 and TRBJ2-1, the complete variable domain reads KAGVTQTPRYLIKTRGQQVTLSCSPISGHRSVSWYQQTPGQGLQFLFEYFSETQRNKGNFPGRFSGRQFSNSRSEMNVSTLELGDSALYLCASSLKRGSYNEQFFGPGTRLTVL.